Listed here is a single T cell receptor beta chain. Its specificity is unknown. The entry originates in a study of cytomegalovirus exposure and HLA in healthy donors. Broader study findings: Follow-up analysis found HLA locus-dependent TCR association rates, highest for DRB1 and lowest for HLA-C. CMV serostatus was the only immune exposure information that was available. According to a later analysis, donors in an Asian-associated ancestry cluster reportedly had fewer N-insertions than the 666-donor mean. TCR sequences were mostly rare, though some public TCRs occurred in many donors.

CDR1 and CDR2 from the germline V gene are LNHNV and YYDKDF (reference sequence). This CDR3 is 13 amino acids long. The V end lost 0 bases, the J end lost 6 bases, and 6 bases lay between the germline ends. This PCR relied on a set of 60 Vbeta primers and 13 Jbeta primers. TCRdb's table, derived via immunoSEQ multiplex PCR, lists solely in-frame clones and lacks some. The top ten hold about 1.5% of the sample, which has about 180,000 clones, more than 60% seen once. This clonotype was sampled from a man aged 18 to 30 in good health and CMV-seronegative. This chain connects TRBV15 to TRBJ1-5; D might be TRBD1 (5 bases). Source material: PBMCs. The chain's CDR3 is CATSRDRVQPQHF. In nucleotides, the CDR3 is TGTGCCACCAGCAGAGACAGGGTTCAGCCCCAGCATTTT.